Each of the 29 T cell receptor beta chains below was sequenced from the same sample in a study of cytomegalovirus exposure and HLA in healthy donors. PCR was performed using 60 Vbeta and 13 Jbeta primers. Profiled with immunoSEQ multiplex PCR; TCRdb holds only in-frame clones, not every one. The sample has 150,000 to 200,000 clones; more than 75% are singletons. Input material: PBMCs. These receptors were taken from a woman between 18 and 29 years old in good health and CMV-seronegative.

This sequence joins TRBV29-1 and TRBJ2-2, with 7 bases that match TRBD1. Trimming took 6 bases from V and 5 from J; bases not matched to a gene: 3. Germline CDR1 SQVTM, CDR2 ANQGSEA. The CDR3 spans 12 residues. The CDR3 DNA reads as TGCAGCGTGAGCAGGGGGACCGGGGAGCTGTTTTTT. This sequence encodes CSVSRGTGELFF.

The chain uses TRBV4-1 and TRBJ2-2; 12 bases are a match to TRBD2. The length of the CDR3 is 17 residues. The germline CDR1 and CDR2 sequences are MGHRA and YSYEKL. V lost 2 bases to trimming and J lost 6 bases; unmatched junction nucleotides: 7. CDR3 nucleotide sequence: TGCGCCAGCAGCCAAATGATACTAGCGGGAGGCGCCGGGGAGCTGTTTTTT. The encoded protein is CASSQMILAGGAGELFF.

V is TRBV7-2 and J is TRBJ1-2; 8 bases agree with TRBD1. This CDR3 has 16 amino acids. Trimming removed 3 bases from V and 4 bases from J; junction bases left unmatched: 10. Germline lookup yields CDR1 SGHTA and CDR2 FQGNSA. CDR3 sequence reads: CASSLPSDRAGYGYTF. DNA for the CDR3: TGTGCCAGCAGCTTGCCGTCGGACAGGGCCGGCTATGGCTACACCTTC.

DNA for the CDR3: TGTGCCAGCAGTGGCCACGGCGGGGAGACCCAGTACTTC. Translating it yields CASSGHGGETQYF. The genes are TRBV25-1 and TRBJ2-5; D perhaps matches TRBD2 (5 bases). This CDR3 has 13 amino acids. Germline values: CDR1 MGHDK, CDR2 SYGVNS. Trimming cost V 4 bases and J 5 bases, with 11 bases left between them.

This rearrangement joins TRBV6-5 to TRBJ1-1; no definite D call. Looked up from germline, CDR1 is MNHEY and CDR2 is SVGAGI. The V end was cut by 6 bases, the J end by 0 bases, with 8 bases between. The CDR3 length is 13 residues. The CDR3 reads CASSVTVNTEAFF. The CDR3 DNA is TGTGCCAGCAGCGTTACAGTGAACACTGAAGCTTTCTTT.

This clone was seen a handful of times. The J gene is TRBJ1-5, the V gene TRBV19; 9 bases map to TRBD1. Germline CDR1 is LNHDA and CDR2 is SQIVND (reference sequence). This CDR3 is built from 17 residues. The J segment lost 4 bases and the V segment lost 1 base, leaving 8 bases of the junction unmatched. CDR3 in amino acids: CASSIGGQGRPNQPQHF. The DNA of the CDR3 is TGTGCCAGTAGTATAGGGGGACAGGGTAGGCCTAATCAGCCCCAGCATTTT.

The V call is TRBV29-1, the J call TRBJ1-1; 9 bases agree with TRBD1. This CDR3 has 15 residues. Germline CDR1 and CDR2: SQVTM and ANQGSEA. The V gene end was trimmed by 2 bases and the J gene end by 2 bases; junction bases not matched to a gene: 6. The CDR3 protein is CSVERGTGRNTEAFF. The CDR3 coding sequence is TGCAGCGTTGAACGGGGGACAGGGAGAAACACTGAAGCTTTCTTT.

The rearrangement uses TRBV21-1 and TRBJ1-1. TRBV21-1 is described as a pseudogene. The CDR3 covers 13 residues. The CDR3, as DNA: TGTGCCAGCAGCAATGGGAGGGGCGGGAAAGCTTTCTTT. As protein: CASSNGRGGKAFF.

The genes are TRBV21-1 and TRBJ2-5; the table gives TRBD1 as D, unverified against the DNA. TRBV21-1 is described as a pseudogene. There are 21 residues in the CDR3. This CDR3 is CASSKGYQGGTAGQGRETQYF. Here the CDR3 DNA reads TGTGCCAGCAGCAAAGGGTATCAGGGAGGGACAGCTGGACAGGGCAGAGAGACCCAGTACTTC.

The J gene is TRBJ2-5, the V gene TRBV11-2, with 10 bases matching TRBD1. Per the germline V gene, CDR1 is SGHAT and CDR2 is FQNNGV. The length of the CDR3 is 15 residues. V lost 9 bases, J lost 4 bases, and 11 bases stayed unmatched. The CDR3 nucleotides read TGTGCCAGTGAGAGGGGGACAGGGGCGAGAGAGACCCAGTACTTC. Translated, it gives CASERGTGARETQYF.

The V and J genes are TRBV7-6 and TRBJ2-3; D gene uncertain. Germline loops: CDR1 SGHVS, CDR2 FNYEAQ. Trimming removed 5 bases at V and 0 bases at J, with 21 bases between. This CDR3 has 18 amino acids. For the CDR3, the DNA is TGTGCCAGCAGCCGCATCCCGATATTGGCTTCTAGCACAGATACGCAGTATTTT. The encoded protein is CASSRIPILASSTDTQYF.

CDR3 sequence: CASSLRGRNTGELFF. In nucleotides, the CDR3 is TGTGCCAGCAGCCTCAGGGGTAGGAACACCGGGGAGCTGTTTTTT. V usage is TRBV27 and J usage is TRBJ2-2; a possible D gene is TRBD1 (6 bases). V lost 6 bases and J lost 1, with 12 bases in between. This CDR3 has 15 residues. The germline V gene encodes CDR1 MNHEY and CDR2 SMNVEV (reference sequence).

V and J are TRBV6-5 and TRBJ1-1; perhaps TRBD1 as D (6 bases). The CDR3 runs to 15 residues. Deletions cut 3 bases from V and 1 base from J, with 12 bases between. Germline CDR1 and CDR2: MNHEY and SVGAGI. The CDR3 sequence: CASSYRTASNTEAFF. CDR3 in DNA: TGTGCCAGCAGTTATCGGACAGCCTCGAACACTGAAGCTTTCTTT.

The chain has TRBV10-3 and TRBJ1-1, with D tentatively TRBD1 (5 bases). Looked up from germline, CDR1 is ENHRY and CDR2 is SYGVKD. V lost 8 bases and J lost 0, with 7 bases in between. The CDR3 sequence is 12 residues long. The CDR3 here is CAIRQLNTEAFF. In nucleotides, the CDR3 is TGTGCCATCCGACAGCTGAACACTGAAGCTTTCTTT.

The chain joins TRBV7-2 to TRBJ1-1, with D perhaps TRBD1 (5 bases). Germline-derived CDR1 and CDR2 are SGHTA and FQGNSA. V lost 5 bases, J lost 4 bases, and 11 bases lay in between. The CDR3 spans 13 residues. The CDR3 loop is CASSRWGGTEAFF. The CDR3, as DNA: TGTGCCAGCAGCCGGTGGGGGGGCACTGAAGCTTTCTTT.

CDR3 in DNA: TGTGCCAGCAGCCAAGCCCCCGGGACAGGGCCCTACGAGCAGTACTTC. Encoded protein: CASSQAPGTGPYEQYF. The J gene is TRBJ2-7, the V gene TRBV28; the match to TRBD1 covers 9 bases. There are 16 residues in the CDR3. V was clipped by 6 bases and J by 2 bases; unmatched bases: 11. Germline lookup yields CDR1 MDHEN and CDR2 SYDVKM.

The chain employs TRBV5-1 and TRBJ2-7, with a weak D call TRBD2 (6 bases). The CDR3 runs to 13 residues. V lost 6 bases to trimming and J lost 1 base, with 11 bases between them. Germline loops: CDR1 SGHRS, CDR2 YFSETQ. CDR3 sequence: CASNGGGSYEQYF. CDR3 coding DNA: TGCGCCAGCAACGGAGGAGGGTCCTACGAGCAGTACTTC.

The chain carries TRBV19 and TRBJ1-4; 7 bases agree with TRBD1. The CDR3 runs to 15 residues. V gave up 6 bases and J gave up 8 bases; unmatched junction bases: 12. Per germline, CDR1 LNHDA and CDR2 SQIVND (reference sequence). The CDR3 spells CASREGARPSEKLFF. The DNA of the CDR3 is TGTGCCAGTAGGGAGGGGGCAAGGCCTTCGGAAAAACTGTTTTTT.

The chain combines TRBV6-5 with TRBJ2-1; 7 nucleotides match TRBD1. This CDR3 spans 14 amino acids. The germline V gene encodes CDR1 MNHEY and CDR2 SVGAGI. Trimming removed 2 bases from V and 5 bases from J; junction bases left unmatched: 3. This chain's CDR3 is CASSYRDRNNEQFF. CDR3 DNA sequence: TGTGCCAGCAGTTACCGGGACAGAAACAATGAGCAGTTCTTC.

This rearrangement joins TRBV28 to TRBJ1-2, with 8 bases fitting TRBD1. The CDR3 loop spans 14 amino acids. The germline V gene encodes CDR1 MDHEN and CDR2 SYDVKM. With 6 bases clipped from V and 7 bases from J, the junction kept 10 bases outside the gene matches. The CDR3 sequence is CASSEQGVKGGYTF. In nucleotides, the CDR3 is TGTGCCAGCAGCGAACAGGGGGTCAAGGGTGGCTACACCTTC.

The rearrangement uses TRBV28 and TRBJ1-1, with unresolved D. The CDR3 spans 13 residues. V lost 2 bases, J lost 3 bases, and 7 bases lay in between. CDR1 MDHEN and CDR2 SYDVKM come from the germline V gene. The CDR3 nucleotides read TGTGCCAGCAGTTTACCAGGTGACACTGAAGCTTTCTTT. It is translated as CASSLPGDTEAFF.

This sequence joins TRBV5-4 and TRBJ1-4; 7 nucleotides agree with TRBD1. Per germline, CDR1 SGHNT and CDR2 YYREEE (reference sequence). The CDR3 length is 14 residues. V lost 2 bases, J lost 8 bases, and 6 bases stayed unmatched. DNA of the CDR3: TGTGCCAGCAGCTTTCCCGGGACAGACGAAAAACTGTTTTTT. Translated, it gives CASSFPGTDEKLFF.

The chain employs TRBV18 and TRBJ1-1, with D possibly being TRBD1 (6 bases). Trimming removed 2 bases at V and 1 base at J, with 8 bases between. The CDR3 length is 14 residues. CDR1 is KGHSH, CDR2 LQKENI, per germline. The CDR3 region has the DNA TGTGCCAGCTCACCAGCAGGGGCGAACACTGAAGCTTTCTTT. As protein: CASSPAGANTEAFF.

J is TRBJ2-3 and V is TRBV10-3; 10 bases are a match to TRBD2. This CDR3 is built from 17 residues. The junction had 13 bases not matched to a gene; V was cut back by 8 bases and J by 2 bases. CDR1 and CDR2 (germline): ENHRY, SYGVKD. The CDR3 region is CAIRRFISGGSTDTQYF. The CDR3 DNA sequence: TGTGCCATCCGGAGGTTCATTAGCGGGGGGTCCACAGATACGCAGTATTTT.

This clone was counted between two and nine times. The chain joins TRBV2 to TRBJ1-2; D remains ambiguous. Trimming shortened V by 0 bases and J by 6 bases, and 5 bases separated the two germline ends. The CDR3 has 12 residues. Germline V gives CDR1 SNHLY, CDR2 FYNNEI. The CDR3 here is CASSEAQHGYTF. The CDR3 nucleotides are TGTGCCAGCAGTGAAGCACAGCATGGCTACACCTTC. The full variable domain, completed using reference TRBV2 and TRBJ1-2, is EPEVTQTPSHQVTQMGQEVILRCVPISNHLYFYWYRQILGQKVEFLVSFYNNEISEKSEIFDDQFSVERPDGSNFTLKIRSTKLEDSAMYFCASSEAQHGYTFGSGTRLTVV.

V and J are TRBV7-8 and TRBJ1-6; D not resolved. V lost 5 bases, J lost 10 bases, and 6 bases lay in between. The V gene's germline CDR1 is SGHVS and CDR2 FQNEAQ. The CDR3 contains 11 residues. The CDR3 is CASSSRSPLHF. In DNA, the CDR3 is TGTGCCAGCAGCAGTAGATCACCCCTCCACTTT.

As DNA, the CDR3 is TGTGCCAGCGGGACAAGCTACAATGAGCAGTTCTTC. Its translation: CASGTSYNEQFF. The chain couples TRBV7-6 to TRBJ2-1; tentative D call: TRBD1 (6 bases). V was shortened by 8 bases and J by 3 bases, with 8 bases between the two germline ends. The CDR3 has 12 residues. Germline V gene lookup returns CDR1 SGHVS and CDR2 FNYEAQ.

The rearrangement joins TRBV29-1 to TRBJ1-2, with D perhaps TRBD1 (5 bases). Deletions cut 5 bases from V and 5 bases from J, with 9 bases between. Germline CDR1 is SQVTM and CDR2 is ANQGSEA. The CDR3 runs to 11 residues. CDR3 in DNA: TGCAGCGTTCAGGGCTTATATGGCTACACCTTC. Its translation: CSVQGLYGYTF.

The genes are TRBV6-1 and TRBJ2-2; 11 bases map to TRBD2. The V segment lost 6 bases and the J segment 7 bases; nucleotides outside the gene matches: 7. The length of the CDR3 is 15 residues. Germline V gene sequence: CDR1 MNHNS, CDR2 SASEGT. This CDR3 is CASRSSGGRSGELFF. The CDR3, as DNA: TGTGCCAGCAGATCTAGCGGGGGGCGTAGCGGGGAGCTGTTTTTT.